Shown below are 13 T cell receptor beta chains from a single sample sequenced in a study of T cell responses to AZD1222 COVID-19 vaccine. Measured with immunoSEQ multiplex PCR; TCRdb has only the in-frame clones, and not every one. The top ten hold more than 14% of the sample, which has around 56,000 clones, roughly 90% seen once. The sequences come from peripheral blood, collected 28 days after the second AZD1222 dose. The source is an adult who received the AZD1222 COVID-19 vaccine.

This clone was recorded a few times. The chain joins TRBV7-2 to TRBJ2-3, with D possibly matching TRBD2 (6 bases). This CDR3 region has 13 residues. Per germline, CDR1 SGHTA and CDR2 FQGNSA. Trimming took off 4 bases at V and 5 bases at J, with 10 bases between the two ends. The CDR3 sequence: CASSSGVVDTQYF. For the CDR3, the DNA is TGTGCCAGCAGCTCGGGGGTAGTAGATACGCAGTATTTT.

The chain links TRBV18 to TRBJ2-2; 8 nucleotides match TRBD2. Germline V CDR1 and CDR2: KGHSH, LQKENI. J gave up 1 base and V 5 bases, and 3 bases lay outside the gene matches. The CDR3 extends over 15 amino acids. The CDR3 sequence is CASSVREGNTGELFF. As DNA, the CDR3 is TGTGCCAGCTCAGTTCGGGAGGGGAACACCGGGGAGCTGTTTTTT.

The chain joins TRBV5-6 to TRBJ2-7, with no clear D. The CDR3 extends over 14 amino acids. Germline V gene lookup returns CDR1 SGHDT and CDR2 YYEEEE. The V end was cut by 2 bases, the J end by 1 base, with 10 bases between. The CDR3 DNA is TGTGCCAGCAGCTTCATGGGCCCTTCCTACGAGCAGTACTTC. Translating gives CASSFMGPSYEQYF. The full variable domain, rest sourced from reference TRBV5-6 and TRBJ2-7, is DAGVTQSPTHLIKTRGQQVTLRCSPKSGHDTVSWYQQALGQGPQFIFQYYEEEERQRGNFPDRFSGHQFPNYSSELNVNALLLGDSALYLCASSFMGPSYEQYFGPGTRLTVT.

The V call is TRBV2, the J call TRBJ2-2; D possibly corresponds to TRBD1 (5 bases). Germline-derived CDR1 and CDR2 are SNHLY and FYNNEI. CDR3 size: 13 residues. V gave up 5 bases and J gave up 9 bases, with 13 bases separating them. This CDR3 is CASSIGRTRELFF. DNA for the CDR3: TGTGCCAGCAGTATCGGCCGGACACGGGAGCTGTTTTTT. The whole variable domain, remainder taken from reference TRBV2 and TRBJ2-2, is EPEVTQTPSHQVTQMGQEVILRCVPISNHLYFYWYRQILGQKVEFLVSFYNNEISEKSEIFDDQFSVERPDGSNFTLKIRSTKLEDSAMYFCASSIGRTRELFFGEGSRLTVL.

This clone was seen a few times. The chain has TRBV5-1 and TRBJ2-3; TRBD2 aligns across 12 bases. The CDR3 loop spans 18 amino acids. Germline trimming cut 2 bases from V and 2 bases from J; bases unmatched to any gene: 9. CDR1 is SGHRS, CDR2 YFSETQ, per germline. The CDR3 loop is CASSFGLAGTHLTDTQYF. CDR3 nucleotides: TGCGCCAGCAGCTTCGGACTAGCGGGGACCCACCTCACAGATACGCAGTATTTT.

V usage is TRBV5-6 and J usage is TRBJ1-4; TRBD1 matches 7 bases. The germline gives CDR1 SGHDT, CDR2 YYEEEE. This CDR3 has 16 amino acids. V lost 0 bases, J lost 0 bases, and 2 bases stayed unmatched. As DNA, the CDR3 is TGTGCCAGCAGCTTGGCCGGGACAGCAACTAATGAAAAACTGTTTTTT. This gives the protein CASSLAGTATNEKLFF.

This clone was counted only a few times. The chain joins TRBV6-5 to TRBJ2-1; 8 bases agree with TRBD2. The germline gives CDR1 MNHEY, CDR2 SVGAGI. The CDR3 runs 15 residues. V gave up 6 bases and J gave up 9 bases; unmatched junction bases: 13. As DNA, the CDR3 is TGTGCCAGCAGCCGCGGGGGGACTAGTCGCAGTGAGCAGTTCTTC. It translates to CASSRGGTSRSEQFF.

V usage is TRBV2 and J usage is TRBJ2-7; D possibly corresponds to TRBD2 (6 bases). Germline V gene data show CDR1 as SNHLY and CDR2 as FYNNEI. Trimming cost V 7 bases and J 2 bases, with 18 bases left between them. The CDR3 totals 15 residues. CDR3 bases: TGTGCCAGCACTCCGGAGGGAGTCCGAACCTACGAGCAGTACTTC. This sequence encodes CASTPEGVRTYEQYF.

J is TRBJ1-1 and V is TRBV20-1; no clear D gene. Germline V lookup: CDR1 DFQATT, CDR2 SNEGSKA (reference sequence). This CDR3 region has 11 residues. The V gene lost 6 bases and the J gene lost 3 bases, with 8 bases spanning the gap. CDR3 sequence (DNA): TGCAGTGCCATAAGAGACACTGAAGCTTTCTTT. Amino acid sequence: CSAIRDTEAFF.

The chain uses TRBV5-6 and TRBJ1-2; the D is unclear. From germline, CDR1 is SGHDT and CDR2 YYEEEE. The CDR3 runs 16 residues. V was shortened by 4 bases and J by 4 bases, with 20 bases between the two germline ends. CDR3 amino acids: CASSLRQIGTSYGYTF. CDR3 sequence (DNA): TGTGCCAGCAGCCTGCGTCAGATAGGCACGAGCTATGGCTACACCTTC.

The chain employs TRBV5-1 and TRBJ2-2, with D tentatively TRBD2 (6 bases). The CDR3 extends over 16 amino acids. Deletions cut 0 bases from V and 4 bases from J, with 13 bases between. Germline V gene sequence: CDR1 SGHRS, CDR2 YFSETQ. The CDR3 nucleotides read TGCGCCAGCAGCTTGGGGGACTGGAGGGTCACCGGGGAGCTGTTTTTT. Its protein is CASSLGDWRVTGELFF.

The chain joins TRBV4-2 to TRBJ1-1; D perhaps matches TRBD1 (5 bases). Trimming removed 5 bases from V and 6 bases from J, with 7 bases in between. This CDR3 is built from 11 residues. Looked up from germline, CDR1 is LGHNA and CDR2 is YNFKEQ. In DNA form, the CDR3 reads TGTGCCAGCAGCACAGGTTCTGAAGCTTTCTTT. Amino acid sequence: CASSTGSEAFF.

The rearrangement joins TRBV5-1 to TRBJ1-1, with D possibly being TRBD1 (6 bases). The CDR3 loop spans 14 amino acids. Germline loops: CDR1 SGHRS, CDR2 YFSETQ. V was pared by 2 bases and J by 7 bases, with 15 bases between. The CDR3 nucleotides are TGCGCCAGCAGCTTAGGCTTGGGACACGTTGAAGCTTTCTTT. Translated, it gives CASSLGLGHVEAFF.